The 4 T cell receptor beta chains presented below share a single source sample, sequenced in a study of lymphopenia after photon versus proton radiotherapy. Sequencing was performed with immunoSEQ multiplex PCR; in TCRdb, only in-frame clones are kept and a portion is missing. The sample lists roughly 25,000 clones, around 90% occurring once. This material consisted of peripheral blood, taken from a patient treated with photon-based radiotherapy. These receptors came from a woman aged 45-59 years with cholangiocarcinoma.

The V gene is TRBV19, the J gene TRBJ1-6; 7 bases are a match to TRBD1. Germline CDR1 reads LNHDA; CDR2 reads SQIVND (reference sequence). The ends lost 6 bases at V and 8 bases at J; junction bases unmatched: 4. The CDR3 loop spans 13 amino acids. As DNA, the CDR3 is TGTGCCAGTAGGGGACAGTCATATTCACCCCTCCACTTT. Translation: CASRGQSYSPLHF.

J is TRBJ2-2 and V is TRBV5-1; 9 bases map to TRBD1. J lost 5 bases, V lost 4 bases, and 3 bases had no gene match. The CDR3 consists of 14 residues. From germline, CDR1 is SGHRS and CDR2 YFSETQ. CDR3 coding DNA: TGCGCCAGCAGCGTGGACAGGGGTACCGGGGAGCTGTTTTTT. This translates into CASSVDRGTGELFF.

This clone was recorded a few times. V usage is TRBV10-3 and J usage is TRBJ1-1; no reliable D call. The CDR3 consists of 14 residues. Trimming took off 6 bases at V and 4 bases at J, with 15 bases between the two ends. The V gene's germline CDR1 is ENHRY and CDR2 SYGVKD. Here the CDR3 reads CAIREWGSGTEAFF. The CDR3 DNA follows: TGTGCCATCAGAGAATGGGGTTCAGGCACTGAAGCTTTCTTT.

The CDR3 loop reads CASSPRAGAGTDTQYF. The CDR3 DNA is TGTGCCAGCTCACCGCGAGCGGGGGCTGGCACAGATACGCAGTATTTT. The V gene is TRBV18, the J gene TRBJ2-3, with 8 bases identical to TRBD2. This CDR3 contains 16 residues. V lost 3 bases and J lost 1; bases outside the gene matches: 6. CDR1 KGHSH and CDR2 LQKENI come from the germline V gene.